What follows are 13 T cell receptor beta chains derived from one specimen sequenced in a study of blood T cell repertoires in COVID-19. Assay used: immunoSEQ multiplex PCR; TCRdb lists only in-frame clones, some missing. The sample lists 81,000 or so clones; 89% were seen once. The sequencing input was peripheral blood. These TCRs come from a man between 70 and 80 years old with active or convalescent COVID-19.

The chain uses TRBV5-1 and TRBJ2-1; 11 bases map to TRBD2. After removal of 7 bases from V and 0 bases from J, the junction contained 6 bases not matched to a gene. Germline CDR1 SGHRS, CDR2 YFSETQ. CDR3 length: 16 residues. Written as DNA, the CDR3 is TGCGCCAGCTCTAGCGGGGGGATGAGCTCCTACAATGAGCAGTTCTTC. It is translated as CASSSGGMSSYNEQFF. Together with reference TRBV5-1 and TRBJ2-1, the CDR3 gives the full variable domain: KAGVTQTPRYLIKTRGQQVTLSCSPISGHRSVSWYQQTPGQGLQFLFEYFSETQRNKGNFPGRFSGRQFSNSRSEMNVSTLELGDSALYLCASSSGGMSSYNEQFFGPGTRLTVL.

This clone was picked up one time. This chain uses TRBV2 with TRBJ2-7; the D gene is possibly TRBD1 (5 bases). This CDR3 has 15 amino acids. In germline, CDR1 is SNHLY, CDR2 FYNNEI. Trimming shortened V by 2 bases and J by 2 bases, and 13 bases separated the two germline ends. The CDR3 reads CASSESQDIAYEQYF. The CDR3 DNA reads TGTGCCAGCAGTGAAAGTCAGGACATAGCCTACGAGCAGTACTTC. Drawing the rest from reference TRBV2 and TRBJ2-7, the complete variable domain is EPEVTQTPSHQVTQMGQEVILRCVPISNHLYFYWYRQILGQKVEFLVSFYNNEISEKSEIFDDQFSVERPDGSNFTLKIRSTKLEDSAMYFCASSESQDIAYEQYFGPGTRLTVT.

The rearrangement joins TRBV11-2 to TRBJ1-3, with D perhaps TRBD1 (5 bases). CDR1 SGHAT and CDR2 FQNNGV come from the germline V gene. There are 13 residues in the CDR3. V was pared by 1 base and J by 4 bases, with 5 bases between. CDR3 bases: TGTGCCAGCAGCTTAGCAGGGGGAAACACCATATATTTT. It is translated as CASSLAGGNTIYF.

The V call is TRBV9, the J call TRBJ2-7, with D tentatively TRBD2 (6 bases). The CDR3 covers 13 residues. Trimming removed 5 bases from V and 0 bases from J, with 9 bases in between. CDR1 SGDLS and CDR2 YYNGEE come from the germline V gene. CDR3 DNA: TGTGCCAGCAGTAGCGGATACTCCTACGAGCAGTACTTC. Translation: CASSSGYSYEQYF.

The V and J genes are TRBV13 and TRBJ1-5; 9 bases are shared with TRBD1. V shed 2 bases, J shed 3 bases, and the junction held 2 bases outside the gene matches. This CDR3 is 15 amino acids long. CDR1 and CDR2 from the germline V gene are PRHDT and FYEKMQ (reference sequence). This CDR3 is CASSLNRGHNQPQHF. The CDR3 nucleotides are TGTGCCAGCAGCTTAAACAGGGGGCACAATCAGCCCCAGCATTTT.

This clone occurred once. The gene calls are TRBV4-3 and TRBJ1-4; unclear D gene. The germline V gene encodes CDR1 LGHNA and CDR2 YSLEER. The CDR3 is 17 amino acids. Trimming stripped 0 bases from V and 10 bases from J, with 21 bases between. The CDR3 sequence: CASSQDQATGSGGKLFF. The CDR3 DNA is TGCGCCAGCAGCCAAGATCAAGCGACTGGTTCTGGTGGAAAACTGTTTTTT.

This chain links TRBV6-2 or TRBV6-3 with TRBJ2-1; D may be TRBD2 (5 bases). Trimming cost V 4 bases and J 3 bases, with 13 bases left between them. Germline lookup yields CDR1 MNHEY and CDR2 SVGEGT. The CDR3 is 15 residues long. CDR3 bases: TGTGCCAGCAGTTTCCGGGAAACTAGCTACAATGAGCAGTTCTTC. The encoded protein is CASSFRETSYNEQFF.

The rearrangement links TRBV13 to TRBJ2-5, with no clear D. V lost 3 bases to trimming and J lost 1 base, with 15 bases between them. Germline lookup yields CDR1 PRHDT and CDR2 FYEKMQ (reference sequence). The CDR3 is 16 amino acids. The CDR3 reads CASSFTASILQETQYF. The DNA of the CDR3 is TGTGCCAGCAGCTTCACCGCGTCAATACTCCAAGAGACCCAGTACTTC.

The rearrangement joins TRBV3-1 (or the pseudogene TRBV3-2) to TRBJ2-5; 9 nucleotides align to TRBD1. Germline V gene data show CDR1 as LGHDT and CDR2 as YNNKEL (reference sequence). Trimming removed 3 bases from V and 5 bases from J; junction bases left unmatched: 7. The CDR3 consists of 15 residues. The CDR3 here is CASSHFRQGGETQYF. Here the CDR3 DNA reads TGTGCCAGCAGCCACTTTAGACAGGGGGGGGAGACCCAGTACTTC.

The chain carries TRBV10-3 and TRBJ2-7, with 8 bases identical to TRBD1. CDR1 and CDR2 from the germline V gene are ENHRY and SYGVKD. This CDR3 comprises 15 residues. Trimming removed 4 bases from V and 7 bases from J; junction bases left unmatched: 12. The CDR3 bases are TGTGCCATCAGTGTTGGTTCGACAGGGGAAGGGGAGCAGTACTTC. As protein: CAISVGSTGEGEQYF.

The CDR3 bases are TGTGCCAAACTACAGGGGTGTCTCGGCACAGATACGCAGTATTTT. It yields the protein CAKLQGCLGTDTQYF. The V gene is TRBV6-6, the J gene TRBJ2-3; TRBD1 agrees at 7 bases. The junction had 11 bases not matched to a gene; V was cut back by 10 bases and J by 1 base. The CDR3 runs to 15 residues. Germline V gene lookup returns CDR1 MNHNY and CDR2 SVGAGI (reference sequence).

The chain couples TRBV4-1 to TRBJ1-4, with 10 bases fitting TRBD1. V was pared by 0 bases and J by 6 bases, with 1 base of the junction left unmatched. There are 15 residues in the CDR3. Germline-derived CDR1 and CDR2 are MGHRA and YSYEKL. The CDR3 is CASSQDGTGDEKLFF. The CDR3 bases are TGCGCCAGCAGCCAAGATGGGACAGGGGATGAAAAACTGTTTTTT.

The chain links TRBV18 to TRBJ1-3; D is undetermined. The CDR3 length is 15 residues. Trimming stripped 4 bases from V and 0 bases from J, with 10 bases between. The germline V gene encodes CDR1 KGHSH and CDR2 LQKENI. CDR3: CASSLQISSGNTIYF. Written as DNA, the CDR3 is TGTGCCAGCTCACTACAGATTAGCTCTGGAAACACCATATATTTT.